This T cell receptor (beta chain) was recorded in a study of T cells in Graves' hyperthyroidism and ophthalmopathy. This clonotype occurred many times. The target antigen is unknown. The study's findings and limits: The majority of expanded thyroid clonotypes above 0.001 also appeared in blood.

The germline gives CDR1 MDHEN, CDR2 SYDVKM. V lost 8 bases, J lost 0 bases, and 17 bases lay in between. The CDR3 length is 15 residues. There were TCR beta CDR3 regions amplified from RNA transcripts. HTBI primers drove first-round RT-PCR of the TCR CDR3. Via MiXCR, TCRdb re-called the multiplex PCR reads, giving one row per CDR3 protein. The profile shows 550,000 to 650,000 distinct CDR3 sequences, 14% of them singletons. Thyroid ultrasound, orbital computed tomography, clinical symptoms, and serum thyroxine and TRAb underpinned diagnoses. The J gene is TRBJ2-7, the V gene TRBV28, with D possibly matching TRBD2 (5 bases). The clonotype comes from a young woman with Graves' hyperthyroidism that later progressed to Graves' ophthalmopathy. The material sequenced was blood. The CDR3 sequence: CASASPGDFSYEQYF. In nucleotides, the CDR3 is TGTGCCAGCGCCTCACCCGGGGATTTCTCCTACGAGCAGTACTTC. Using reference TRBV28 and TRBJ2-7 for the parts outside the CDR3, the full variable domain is DVKVTQSSRYLVKRTGEKVFLECVQDMDHENMFWYRQDPGLGLRLIYFSYDVKMKEKGDIPEGYSVSREKKERFSLILESASTNQTSMYLCASASPGDFSYEQYFGPGTRLTVT.